The present TCR beta chain was sequenced within a study of spatial heterogeneity in lung cancer. Whole-study context: Compared with alpha-chain sequences, beta-chain sequences were consistently detected in greater numbers.

This clonotype was detected many times. Antigen: not known. The library protocol tagged each TCR cDNA with a unique molecular identifier. One entry per CDR3 protein results from TCRdb running MiXCR on the 5' RACE reads. The profile shows roughly 48,000 distinct CDR3 sequences, approximately 5.7% of them singletons. Time point meaning: sample taken at primary tumor resection. Whole RNA from tumor, nontumor lung or frozen PBMC was sequenced unsorted. In germline, CDR1 is SEHNR, CDR2 FQNEAQ (reference sequence). Trimming took off 6 bases at V and 9 bases at J, with 14 bases between the two ends. The CDR3 is made up of 13 amino acids. Study-wide results and limits: Resection blood, more than follow-up blood, showed ubiquitous expanded tumor TCRs.

The TCR originated in a male donor with early-stage non-small cell lung cancer. The chain recombines TRBV7-9 with TRBJ2-2; D could derive from TRBD1 or TRBD2 (5 bases each). The specimen was PBMCs, collected at surgery. CDR3 coding DNA: TGTGCCAGCAGTCCCGTCCAGGGACGGGAGCTGTTTTTT. This sequence encodes CASSPVQGRELFF.